This TCR beta chain is drawn from a study of blood T cells in healthy people across ages. Note on this clonotype: Its specificity is not known. Relative to the germline gene, one junction end is altered; a read error may explain this.

They isolated at least 6.5 million PBMCs from each sample. The germline gives CDR1 SGHTA, CDR2 FQGTGA. CDR3 length: 13 residues. Overall study findings and caveats: Compared with aged donors, long-lived donors showed fewer expanded clones, suggesting selection. Age advanced and TCR beta diversity per million T cells fell, roughly linearly.

With a J-beta primer mix and a sample-barcoded 5' primer, a second PCR ran 7 to 11 cycles. TCRdb ran MiXCR on the 5' RACE reads and lists one entry per CDR3 protein. The sample contains 350,000 to 450,000 distinct CDR3 sequences, approximately 52% of which appear only once. Sample: blood. The clonotype was recovered from a man aged 55-75 years in good health. The chain is built from TRBV7-3 and TRBJ2-5; no clear D. The CDR3 coding sequence is TGTGCCAACAGCCTAAGGCAGCAAGAGACCCAGTACTTC. It translates to CANSLRQQETQYF.